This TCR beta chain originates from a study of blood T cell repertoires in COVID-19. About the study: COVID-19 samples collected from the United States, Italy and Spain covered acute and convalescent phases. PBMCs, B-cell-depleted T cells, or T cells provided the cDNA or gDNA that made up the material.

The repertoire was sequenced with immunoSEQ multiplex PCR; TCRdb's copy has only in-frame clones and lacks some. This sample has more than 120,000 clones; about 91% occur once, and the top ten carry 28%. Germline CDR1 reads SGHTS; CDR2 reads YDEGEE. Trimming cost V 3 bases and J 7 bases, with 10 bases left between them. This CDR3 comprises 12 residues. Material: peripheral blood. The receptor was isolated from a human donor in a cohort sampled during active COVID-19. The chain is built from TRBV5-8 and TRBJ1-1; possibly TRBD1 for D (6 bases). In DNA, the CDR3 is TGTGCCAGCAGCTCTGGCAGGGGTGAAGCTTTCTTT. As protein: CASSSGRGEAFF.